The TCR beta chain described here comes from a study of T cells in Graves' hyperthyroidism and ophthalmopathy. The CDR3 contains 19 residues. Per the germline V gene, CDR1 is SGHKS and CDR2 is YYEKEE (reference sequence). Deletions cut 3 bases from V and 0 bases from J, with 22 bases between. Amplification targeted TCR beta CDR3 regions from RNA transcripts. The HTBI set primed first-round TCR CDR3 RT-PCR. TCRdb re-called the multiplex PCR reads through MiXCR, storing one row per CDR3 protein. The sample shows under 350,000 distinct CDR3 sequences, 21% of them seen only once. This clonotype has more than one count but fewer than ten.

Sample: blood. V and J are TRBV5-5 and TRBJ2-1; weak D call: TRBD2 (7 bases). This TCR came from a woman aged 50 to 60 with Graves' hyperthyroidism. The CDR3 DNA reads TGTGCCAGCAGCTCACATTCCGGGACTACCAGGGGCTCCTACAATGAGCAGTTCTTC. Translating gives CASSSHSGTTRGSYNEQFF.